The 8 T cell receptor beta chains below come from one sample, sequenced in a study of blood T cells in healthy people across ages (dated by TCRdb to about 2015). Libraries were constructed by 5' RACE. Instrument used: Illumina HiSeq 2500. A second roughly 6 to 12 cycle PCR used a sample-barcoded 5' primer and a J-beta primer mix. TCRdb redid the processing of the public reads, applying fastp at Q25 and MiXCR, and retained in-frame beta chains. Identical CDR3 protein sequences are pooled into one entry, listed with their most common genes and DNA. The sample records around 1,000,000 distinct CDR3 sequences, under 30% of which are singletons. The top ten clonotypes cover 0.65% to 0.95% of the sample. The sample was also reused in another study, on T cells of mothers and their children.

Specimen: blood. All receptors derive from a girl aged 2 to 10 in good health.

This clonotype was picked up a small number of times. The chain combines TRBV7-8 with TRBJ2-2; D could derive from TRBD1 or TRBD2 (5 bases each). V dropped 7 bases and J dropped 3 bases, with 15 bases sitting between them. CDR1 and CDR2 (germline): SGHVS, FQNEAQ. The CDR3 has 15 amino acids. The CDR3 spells CASIPGTADTGELFF. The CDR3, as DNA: TGTGCCAGCATTCCCGGGACGGCAGACACCGGGGAGCTGTTTTTT.

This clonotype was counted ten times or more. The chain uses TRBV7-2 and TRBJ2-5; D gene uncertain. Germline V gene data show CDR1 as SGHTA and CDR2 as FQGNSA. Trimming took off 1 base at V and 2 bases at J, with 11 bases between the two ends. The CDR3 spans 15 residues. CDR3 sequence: CASSLVLSAQETQYF. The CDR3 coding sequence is TGTGCCAGCAGCTTAGTTCTTTCGGCTCAAGAGACCCAGTACTTC.

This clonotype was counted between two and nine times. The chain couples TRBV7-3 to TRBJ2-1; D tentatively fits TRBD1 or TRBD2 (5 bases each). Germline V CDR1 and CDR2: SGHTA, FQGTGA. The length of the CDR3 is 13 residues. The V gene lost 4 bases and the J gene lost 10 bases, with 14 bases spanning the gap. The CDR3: CASSSGPTGEQFF. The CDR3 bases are TGTGCCAGCAGCTCGGGGCCCACAGGAGAGCAGTTCTTC.

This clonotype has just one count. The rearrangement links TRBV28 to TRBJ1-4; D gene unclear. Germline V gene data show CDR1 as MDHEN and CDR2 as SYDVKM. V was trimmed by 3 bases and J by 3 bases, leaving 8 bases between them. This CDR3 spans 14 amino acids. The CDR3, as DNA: TGTGCCAGCAGTTTCCCACCAGCTAATGAAAAACTGTTTTTT. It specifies CASSFPPANEKLFF.

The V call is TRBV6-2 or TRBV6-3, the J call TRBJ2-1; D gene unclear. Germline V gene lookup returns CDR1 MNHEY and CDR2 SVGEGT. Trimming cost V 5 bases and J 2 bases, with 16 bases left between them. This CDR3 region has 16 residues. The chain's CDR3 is CASSPRSAKPYNEQFF. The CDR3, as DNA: TGTGCCAGCAGTCCCCGCTCTGCTAAGCCCTACAATGAGCAGTTCTTC.

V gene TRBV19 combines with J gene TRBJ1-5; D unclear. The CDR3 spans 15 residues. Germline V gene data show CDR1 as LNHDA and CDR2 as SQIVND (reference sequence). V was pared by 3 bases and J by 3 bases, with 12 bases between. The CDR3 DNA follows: TGTGCCAGTAGTATCGACGGGTTTCCCAATCAGCCCCAGCATTTT. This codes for CASSIDGFPNQPQHF.

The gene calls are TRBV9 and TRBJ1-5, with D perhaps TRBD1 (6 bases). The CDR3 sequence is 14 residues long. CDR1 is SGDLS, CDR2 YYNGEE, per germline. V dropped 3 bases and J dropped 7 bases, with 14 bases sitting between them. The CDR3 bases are TGTGCCAGCAGCGACTACAGGGTGGGGCAGCCCCAGCATTTT. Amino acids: CASSDYRVGQPQHF.

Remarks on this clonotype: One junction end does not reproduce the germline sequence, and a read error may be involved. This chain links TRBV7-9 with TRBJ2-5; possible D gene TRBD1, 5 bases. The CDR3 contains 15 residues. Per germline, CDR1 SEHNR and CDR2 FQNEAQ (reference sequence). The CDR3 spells CSSSLALQDTETQYF. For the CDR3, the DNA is TGTTCCAGCAGCTTAGCCCTACAGGACACGGAGACCCAGTACTTC.